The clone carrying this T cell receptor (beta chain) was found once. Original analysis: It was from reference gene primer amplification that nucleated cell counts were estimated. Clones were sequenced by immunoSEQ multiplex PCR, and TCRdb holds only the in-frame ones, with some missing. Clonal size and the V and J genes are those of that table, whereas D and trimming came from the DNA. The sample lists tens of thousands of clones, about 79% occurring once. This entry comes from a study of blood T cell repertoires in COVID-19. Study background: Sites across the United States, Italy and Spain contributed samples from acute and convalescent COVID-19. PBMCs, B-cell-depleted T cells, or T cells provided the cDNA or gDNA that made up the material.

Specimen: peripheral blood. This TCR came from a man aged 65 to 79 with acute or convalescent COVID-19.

CDR3 residues: CASSLASTTGNTEAFF. The CDR3 DNA sequence: TGTGCCAGCAGCTTAGCGAGTACCACAGGTAACACTGAAGCTTTCTTT. The chain uses TRBV7-2 and TRBJ1-1; a weak D match, TRBD1 (5 bases). Trimming shortened V by 0 bases and J by 2 bases, and 13 bases separated the two germline ends. There are 16 residues in the CDR3. Germline values: CDR1 SGHTA, CDR2 FQGNSA.